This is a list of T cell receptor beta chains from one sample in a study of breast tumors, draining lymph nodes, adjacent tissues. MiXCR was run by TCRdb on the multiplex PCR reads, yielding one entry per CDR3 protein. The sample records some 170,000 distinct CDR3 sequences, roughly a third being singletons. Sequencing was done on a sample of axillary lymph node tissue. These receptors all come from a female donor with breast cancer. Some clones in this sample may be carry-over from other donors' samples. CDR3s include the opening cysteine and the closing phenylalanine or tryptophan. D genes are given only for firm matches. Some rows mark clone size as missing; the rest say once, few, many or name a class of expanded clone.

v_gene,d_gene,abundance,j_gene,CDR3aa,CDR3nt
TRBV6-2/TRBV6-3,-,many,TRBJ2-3,CASSADAGSSDTQYF,TGTGCCAGCAGTGCTGACGCAGGGTCTTCGGATACGCAGTATTTT
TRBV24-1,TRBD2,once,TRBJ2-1,CATSRTSGLAGGSTYNEQFF,TGTGCCACCAGCCGGACCTCGGGACTAGCGGGGGGGTCCACCTACAATGAGCAGTTCTTC
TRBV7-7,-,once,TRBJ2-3,CASSLQESTDTQYF,TGTGCTAGCAGCCTCCAGGAGAGCACAGATACGCAGTATTTT
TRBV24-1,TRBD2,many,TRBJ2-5,CATSSDGAGGMAKTQYF,TGTGCCACCTCCTCCGACGGAGCGGGAGGTATGGCGAAGACCCAGTACTTC
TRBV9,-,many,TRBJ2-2,CASSIHTGSAGELFF,TGTGCCAGCAGCATTCACACAGGGAGTGCCGGGGAGCTGTTTTTT
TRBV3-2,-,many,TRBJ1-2,CASSHFGGEYGYTF,TGTGCCAGCAGCCACTTCGGAGGGGAATATGGCTACACCTTC
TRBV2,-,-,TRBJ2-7,CASRKRAGEDYEQYF,TGTGCCAGCAGGAAGAGGGCAGGGGAGGACTACGAGCAGTACTTC
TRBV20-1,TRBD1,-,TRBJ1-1,CSATGGIGAFF,TGCAGTGCCACAGGGGGTATTGGAGCTTTCTTT
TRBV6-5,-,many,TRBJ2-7,CASSKDSKGAYEQYF,TGTGCCAGCAGTAAGGACAGCAAGGGGGCCTACGAGCAGTACTTC
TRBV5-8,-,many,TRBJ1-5,CASSLGQPRRGPQHF,TGTGCCAGCAGCTTGGGACAGCCCCGGAGGGGGCCCCAGCATTTT
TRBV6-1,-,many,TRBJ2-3,CASSEVRGAGDTQYF,TGTGCCAGCAGTGAAGTTCGGGGAGCCGGAGATACGCAGTATTTT
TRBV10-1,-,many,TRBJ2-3,CAPVDTQYF,TGCGCCCCGGTGGATACGCAGTATTTT
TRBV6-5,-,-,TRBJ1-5,CASSHSGVGSNQPQHF,TGTGCCAGCAGTCACTCTGGGGTCGGGAGCAATCAGCCCCAGCATTTT
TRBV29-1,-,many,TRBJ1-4,CSVKTWDEKLFF,TGCAGCGTTAAAACATGGGATGAAAAACTGTTTTTT
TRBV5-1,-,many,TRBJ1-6,CASSKQDHNSPLHF,TGCGCCAGCAGCAAACAGGACCATAATTCCCCCCTCCACTTT
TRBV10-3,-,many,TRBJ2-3,CAITKGIIGADTQYF,TGTGCCATCACCAAAGGGATCATAGGGGCAGATACGCAGTATTTT
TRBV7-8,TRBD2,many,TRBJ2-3,CASSFGRGDTQYF,TGTGCCAGCAGCTTCGGGAGGGGAGATACGCAGTATTTT
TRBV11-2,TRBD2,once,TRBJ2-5,CASSLGTSAGEETQYF,TGTGCCAGCAGCCTGGGGACTAGCGCGGGGGAAGAGACCCAGTACTTC
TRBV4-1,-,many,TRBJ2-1,CASSQVRGGASYNEQFF,TGCGCCAGCAGCCAAGTACGAGGGGGGGCATCCTACAATGAGCAGTTCTTC
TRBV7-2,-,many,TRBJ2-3,CASSFDSVTGTQYF,TGTGCCAGCAGCTTCGACTCGGTGACCGGTACGCAGTATTTT
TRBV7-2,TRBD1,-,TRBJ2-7,CASSPGQGARYEQCF,TGTGCCAGCAGCCCGGGGCAGGGGGCGCGCTACGAGCAGTGCTTC
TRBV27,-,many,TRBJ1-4,CASSYLSREKLFF,TGTGCCAGCAGTTACTTGTCCCGTGAAAAACTGTTTTTT
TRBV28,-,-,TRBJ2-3,CASGGVRGPDTQYF,TGTGCCAGCGGTGGGGTCCGGGGGCCTGATACGCAGTATTTT
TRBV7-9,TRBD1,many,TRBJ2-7,CASSFMGQGSPYEQYF,TGTGCCAGCAGCTTCATGGGACAGGGGTCCCCTTACGAGCAGTACTTC
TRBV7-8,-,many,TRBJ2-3,CASSAGGTDTQYF,TGTGCCAGCAGCGCCGGGGGTACAGATACGCAGTATTTT
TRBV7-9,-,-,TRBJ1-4,CASSSAGTNEKLFF,TGTGCCAGCAGCTCAGCCGGGACGAATGAAAAACTGTTTTTT
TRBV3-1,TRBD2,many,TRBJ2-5,CASSQRGGQETQYF,TGTGCCAGCAGCCAGCGGGGGGGTCAAGAGACCCAGTACTTC
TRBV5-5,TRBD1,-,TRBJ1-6,CASNLGQGYGSPLHF,TGTGCCAGCAACTTGGGACAGGGATACGGTTCACCCCTCCACTTT
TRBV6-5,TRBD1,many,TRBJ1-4,CASTQGASGGKLFF,TGTGCCAGCACCCAGGGGGCCTCAGGGGGAAAACTGTTTTTT
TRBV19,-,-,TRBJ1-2,CASRSGTRDGYTF,TGTGCCAGTAGGTCGGGCACGAGAGATGGCTACACCTTC
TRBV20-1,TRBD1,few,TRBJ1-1,CSASQGVGTEAFF,TGCAGTGCTAGTCAGGGGGTAGGGACTGAAGCTTTCTTT
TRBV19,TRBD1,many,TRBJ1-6,CASSIHRDRVYNSPLHF,TGTGCCAGTAGTATCCACCGGGACAGAGTGTATAATTCACCCCTCCACTTT
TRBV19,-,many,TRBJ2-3,CASSHRSLTDTQYF,TGTGCCAGTAGTCATCGGAGTCTCACAGATACGCAGTATTTT
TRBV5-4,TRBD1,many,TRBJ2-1,CASSPRGTAYNEQFF,TGTGCCAGCAGCCCGAGAGGGACAGCTTACAATGAGCAGTTCTTC
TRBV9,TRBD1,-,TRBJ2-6,CASSSGQGWTEAF,TGTGCCAGCAGCTCAGGACAGGGGTGGACTGAAGCTTTC
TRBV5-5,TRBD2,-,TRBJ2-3,CASSRREGARTDTQYF,TGTGCCAGCAGCAGGCGGGAGGGGGCTCGCACAGATACGCAGTATTTT
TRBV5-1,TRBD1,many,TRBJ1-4,CASSLVAGGMGNEKLFF,TGCGCCAGCAGCTTGGTGGCAGGGGGCATGGGGAATGAAAAACTGTTTTTT
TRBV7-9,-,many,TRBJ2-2,CASSRNTGELFF,TGTGCCAGCAGCCGCAACACCGGGGAGCTGTTTTTT
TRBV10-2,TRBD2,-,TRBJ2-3,CASSAGGGGGTDTQYF,TGCGCCAGCAGTGCTGGGGGGGGTGGAGGTACAGATACGCAGTATTTT
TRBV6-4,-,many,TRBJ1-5,CASSDSGDSNQPQHF,TGTGCCAGCAGTGACTCAGGGGATAGCAATCAGCCCCAGCATTTT
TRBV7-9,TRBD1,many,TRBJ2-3,CASSLRTGRTDTQYF,TGTGCCAGCAGCCTCCGGACAGGACGCACAGATACGCAGTATTTT
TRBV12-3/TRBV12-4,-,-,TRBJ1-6,CASSIGSQVSPLHF,TGTGCCAGCAGTATCGGATCCCAGGTATCACCCCTCCACTTT
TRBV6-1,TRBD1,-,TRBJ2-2,CASSEMDRGAGELFF,TGTGCCAGCAGTGAAATGGACAGGGGGGCCGGGGAGCTGTTTTTT
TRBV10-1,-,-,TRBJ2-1,CASSDRSGYNEQFF,TGCGCCAGCAGTGATCGATCAGGGTACAATGAGCAGTTCTTC
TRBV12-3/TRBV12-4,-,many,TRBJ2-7,CASSFDRSYEQYF,TGTGCCAGCAGTTTTGACAGATCCTACGAGCAGTACTTC
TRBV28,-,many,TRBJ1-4,CASSYTGLNEKLFF,TGTGCCAGCAGTTACACAGGGTTGAATGAAAAACTGTTTTTT
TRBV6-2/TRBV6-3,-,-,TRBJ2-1,CASSYTGQGTQYDEQFF,TGTGCCAGCAGTTACACCGGCCAGGGAACCCAATACGATGAGCAGTTCTTC
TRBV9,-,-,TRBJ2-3,CASSVSYSLDTQYF,TGTGCCAGCAGCGTATCGTACAGCCTCGATACGCAGTATTTT
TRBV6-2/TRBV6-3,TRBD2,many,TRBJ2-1,CASSLAGELNEQFF,TGTGCCAGCAGTCTGGCGGGAGAGCTCAATGAGCAGTTCTTC
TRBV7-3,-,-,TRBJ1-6,CASSFPGQGDHSGLPLHF,TGTGCCAGCAGCTTCCCGGGACAAGGGGACCATAGTGGTTTACCCCTCCACTTT
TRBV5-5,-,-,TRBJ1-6,CASSSENAPLHF,TGTGCCAGCAGCTCGGAGAATGCACCCCTCCACTTT
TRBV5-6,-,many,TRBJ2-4,CASSLGDRPKNIQYF,TGTGCCAGCAGCTTGGGAGACAGACCCAAAAACATTCAGTACTTC
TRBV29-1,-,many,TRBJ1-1,CSVGRDFLYTEAFF,TGCAGCGTTGGGAGGGACTTCCTTTACACTGAAGCTTTCTTT
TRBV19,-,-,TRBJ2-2,CARKRGAANTGELFF,TGTGCCCGCAAGAGGGGGGCCGCGAACACCGGGGAGCTGTTTTTT
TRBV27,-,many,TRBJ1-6,CASRGARLRNSPLHF,TGTGCCAGCAGGGGGGCCAGGTTAAGGAATTCACCCCTCCACTTT
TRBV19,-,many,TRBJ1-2,CASSTYSGARWGYTF,TGTGCCAGTAGTACCTATAGTGGAGCGAGATGGGGCTACACCTTC
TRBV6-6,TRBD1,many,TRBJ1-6,CASSHSSGTGAANSPLHF,TGTGCCAGCAGTCACTCGAGTGGGACAGGGGCTGCTAATTCACCCCTCCACTTT